Below, one TCR beta chain is given with its context. This specimen comes from a study of blood T cell repertoires in COVID-19. TCRdb's table, derived via immunoSEQ multiplex PCR, lists solely in-frame clones and lacks some. This table holds 250,000 to 350,000 clones, about 80% found once. V lost 7 bases and J lost 2, with 14 bases in between. The CDR3 extends over 15 amino acids. Germline V gives CDR1 MNHEY, CDR2 SVGAGI. This chain uses TRBV6-5 with TRBJ2-2; D is unresolved. The sequencing input was peripheral blood. The clonotype originates from a person aged 65 to 79 with COVID-19, enrolled during active disease. CDR3 residues: CASMEFRINTGELFF. CDR3 DNA: TGTGCCAGCATGGAGTTCCGGATTAACACCGGGGAGCTGTTTTTT.